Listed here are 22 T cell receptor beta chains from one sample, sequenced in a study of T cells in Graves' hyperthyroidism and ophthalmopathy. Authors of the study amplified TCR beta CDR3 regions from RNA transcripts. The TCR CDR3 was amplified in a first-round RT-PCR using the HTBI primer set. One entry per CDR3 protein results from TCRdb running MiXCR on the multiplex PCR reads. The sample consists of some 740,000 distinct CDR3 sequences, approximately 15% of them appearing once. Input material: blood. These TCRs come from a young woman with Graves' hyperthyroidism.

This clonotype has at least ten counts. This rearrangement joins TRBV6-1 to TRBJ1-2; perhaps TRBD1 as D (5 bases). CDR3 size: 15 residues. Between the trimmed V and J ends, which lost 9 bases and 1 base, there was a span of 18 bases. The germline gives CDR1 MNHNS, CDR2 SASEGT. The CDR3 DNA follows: TGTGCCAGTAGTCAGGAGGGGCTGGGTAACTATGGCTACACCTTC. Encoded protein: CASSQEGLGNYGYTF.

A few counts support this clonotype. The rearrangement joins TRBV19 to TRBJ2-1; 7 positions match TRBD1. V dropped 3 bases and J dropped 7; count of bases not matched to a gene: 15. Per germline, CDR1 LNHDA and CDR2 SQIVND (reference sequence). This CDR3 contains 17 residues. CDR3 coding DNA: TGTGCCAGTAGTATTATCCCCCCCACGGCAGGGGGAAATGAGCAGTTCTTC. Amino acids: CASSIIPPTAGGNEQFF. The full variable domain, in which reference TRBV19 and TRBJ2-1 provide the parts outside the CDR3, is DGGITQSPKYLFRKEGQNVTLSCEQNLNHDAMYWYRQDPGQGLRLIYYSQIVNDFQKGDIAEGYSVSREKKESFPLTVTSAQKNPTAFYLCASSIIPPTAGGNEQFFGPGTRLTVL.

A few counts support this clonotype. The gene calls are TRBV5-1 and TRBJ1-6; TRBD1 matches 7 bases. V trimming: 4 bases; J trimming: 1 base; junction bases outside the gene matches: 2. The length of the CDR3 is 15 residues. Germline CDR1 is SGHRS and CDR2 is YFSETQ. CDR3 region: CASSPDRSYNSPLHF. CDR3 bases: TGCGCCAGCAGCCCGGACAGGTCCTATAATTCACCCCTCCACTTT.

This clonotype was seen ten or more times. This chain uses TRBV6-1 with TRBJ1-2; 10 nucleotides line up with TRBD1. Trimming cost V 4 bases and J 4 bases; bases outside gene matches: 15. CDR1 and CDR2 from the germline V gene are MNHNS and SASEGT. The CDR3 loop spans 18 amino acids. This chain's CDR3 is CASSGLPGQGNLFYGYTF. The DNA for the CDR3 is TGTGCCAGCAGTGGTCTACCGGGACAGGGGAACCTTTTCTATGGCTACACCTTC.

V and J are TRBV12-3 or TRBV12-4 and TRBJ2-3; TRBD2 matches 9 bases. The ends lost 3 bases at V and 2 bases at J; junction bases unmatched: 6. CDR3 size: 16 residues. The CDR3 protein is CASSFELAGFTDTQYF. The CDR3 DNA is TGTGCCAGCAGTTTCGAACTAGCGGGTTTCACAGATACGCAGTATTTT.

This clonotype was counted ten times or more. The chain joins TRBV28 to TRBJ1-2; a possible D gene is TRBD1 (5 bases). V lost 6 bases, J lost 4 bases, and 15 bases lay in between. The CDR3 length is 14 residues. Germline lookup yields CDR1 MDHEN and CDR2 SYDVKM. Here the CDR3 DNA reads TGTGCCAGCAGCTCTACAGGCACTCTCTATGGCTACACCTTC. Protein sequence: CASSSTGTLYGYTF.

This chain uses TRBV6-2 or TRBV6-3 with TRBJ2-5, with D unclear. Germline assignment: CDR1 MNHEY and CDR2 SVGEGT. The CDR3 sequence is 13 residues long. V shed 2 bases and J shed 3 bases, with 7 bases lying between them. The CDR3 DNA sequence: TGTGCCAGCAGTTACGCTGGGGAAGAGACCCAGTACTTC. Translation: CASSYAGEETQYF.

CDR3 nucleotides: TGTGCCAGCAGCTTAATCACAGGACAATTCTCTGGGGCCAACGTCCTGACTTTC. This gives the protein CASSLITGQFSGANVLTF. V and J are TRBV11-1 and TRBJ2-6; the D gene is possibly TRBD1 (5 bases). Germline values: CDR1 SGHAT, CDR2 FQDESV (reference sequence). Trimming left V 2 bases short and J 0 bases short, with 14 bases between. CDR3 length equals 18 residues. The full variable domain, in which reference TRBV11-1 and TRBJ2-6 provide the parts outside the CDR3, is EAEVAQSPRYKITEKSQAVAFWCDPISGHATLYWYRQILGQGPELLVQFQDESVVDDSQLPKDRFSAERLKGVDSTLKIQPAELGDSAMYLCASSLITGQFSGANVLTFGAGSRLTVL.

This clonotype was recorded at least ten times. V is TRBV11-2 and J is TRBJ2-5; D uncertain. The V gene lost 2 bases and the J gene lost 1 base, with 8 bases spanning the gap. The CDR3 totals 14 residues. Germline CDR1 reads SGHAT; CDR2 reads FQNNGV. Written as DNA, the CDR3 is TGTGCCAGCAGCTTAATTGGCGGCCAAGAGACCCAGTACTTC. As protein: CASSLIGGQETQYF.

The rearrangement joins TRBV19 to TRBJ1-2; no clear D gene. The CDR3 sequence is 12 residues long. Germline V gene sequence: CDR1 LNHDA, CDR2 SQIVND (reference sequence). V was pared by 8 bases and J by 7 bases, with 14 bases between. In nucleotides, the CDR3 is TGTGCCAGTTATGACTTTATCGTTGGCTACACCTTC. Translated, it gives CASYDFIVGYTF.

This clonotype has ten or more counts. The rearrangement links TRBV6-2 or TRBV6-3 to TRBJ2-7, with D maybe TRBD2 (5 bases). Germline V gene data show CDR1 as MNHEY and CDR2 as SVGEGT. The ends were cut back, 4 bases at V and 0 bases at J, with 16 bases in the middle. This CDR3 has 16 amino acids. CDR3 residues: CASSFLDGLSSYEQYF. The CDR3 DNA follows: TGTGCCAGCAGTTTTTTGGACGGACTTAGCTCCTACGAGCAGTACTTC.

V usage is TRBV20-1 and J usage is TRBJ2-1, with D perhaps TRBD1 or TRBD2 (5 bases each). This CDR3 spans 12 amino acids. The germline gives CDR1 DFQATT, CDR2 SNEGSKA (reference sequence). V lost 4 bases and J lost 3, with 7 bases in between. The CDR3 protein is CSATGSYNEQFF. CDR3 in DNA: TGCAGTGCTACAGGGAGCTACAATGAGCAGTTCTTC.

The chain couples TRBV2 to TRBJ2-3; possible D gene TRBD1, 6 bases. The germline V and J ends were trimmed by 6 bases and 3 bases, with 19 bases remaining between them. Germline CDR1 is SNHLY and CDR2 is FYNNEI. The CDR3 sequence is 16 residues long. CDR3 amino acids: CASRGLDSQTTDTQYF. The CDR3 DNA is TGTGCCAGCAGGGGATTGGACAGTCAGACGACAGATACGCAGTATTTT.

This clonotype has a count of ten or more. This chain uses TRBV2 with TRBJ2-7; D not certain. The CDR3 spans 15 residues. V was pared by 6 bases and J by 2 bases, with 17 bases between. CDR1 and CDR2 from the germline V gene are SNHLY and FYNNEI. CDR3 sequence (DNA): TGTGCCAGCAGCGCGTTTTGGGGTGGCGCCTACGAGCAGTACTTC. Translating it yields CASSAFWGGAYEQYF.

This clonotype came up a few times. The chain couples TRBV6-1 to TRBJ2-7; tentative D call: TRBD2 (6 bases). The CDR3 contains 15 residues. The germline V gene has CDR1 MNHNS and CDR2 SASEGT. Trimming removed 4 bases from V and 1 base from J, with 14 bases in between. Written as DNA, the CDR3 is TGTGCCAGCAGTGTCGGCCGGGACTCTTCCTACGAGCAGTACTTC. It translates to CASSVGRDSSYEQYF.

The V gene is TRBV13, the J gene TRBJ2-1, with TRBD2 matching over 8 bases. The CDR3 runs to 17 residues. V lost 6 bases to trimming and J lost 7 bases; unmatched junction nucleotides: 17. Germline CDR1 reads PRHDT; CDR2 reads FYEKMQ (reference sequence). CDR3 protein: CASRPAGSGGPGNEQFF. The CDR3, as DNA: TGTGCCAGCAGACCCGCAGGGTCGGGAGGGCCCGGGAATGAGCAGTTCTTC. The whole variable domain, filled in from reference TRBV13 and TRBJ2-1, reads AAGVIQSPRHLIKEKRETATLKCYPIPRHDTVYWYQQGPGQDPQFLISFYEKMQSDKGSIPDRFSAQQFSDYHSELNMSSLELGDSALYFCASRPAGSGGPGNEQFFGPGTRLTVL.

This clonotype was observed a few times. The CDR3 protein is CASSNGAGNADTQYF. The CDR3 DNA reads as TGTGCCAGCAGCAACGGGGCAGGGAACGCAGATACGCAGTATTTT. The chain uses TRBV11-2 and TRBJ2-3; tentatively, D is TRBD1 or TRBD2 (5 bases each). The CDR3 totals 15 residues. Germline V gene data show CDR1 as SGHAT and CDR2 as FQNNGV. V was cut by 5 bases and J by 4 bases, with 16 bases left in between.

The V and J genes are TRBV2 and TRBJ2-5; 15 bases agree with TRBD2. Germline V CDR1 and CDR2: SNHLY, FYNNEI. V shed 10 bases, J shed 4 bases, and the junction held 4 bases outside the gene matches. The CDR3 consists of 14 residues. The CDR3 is CATGTSGRSETQYF. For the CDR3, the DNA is TGTGCCACCGGGACTAGCGGGAGGTCAGAGACCCAGTACTTC.

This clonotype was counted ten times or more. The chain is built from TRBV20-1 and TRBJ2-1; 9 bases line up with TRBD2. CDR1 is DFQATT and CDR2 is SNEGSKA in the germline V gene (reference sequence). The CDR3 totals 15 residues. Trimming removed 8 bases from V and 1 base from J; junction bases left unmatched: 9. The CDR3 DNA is TGCAGTACCCTTTTAGCGGGAGTTTCCTACAATGAGCAGTTCTTC. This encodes CSTLLAGVSYNEQFF.

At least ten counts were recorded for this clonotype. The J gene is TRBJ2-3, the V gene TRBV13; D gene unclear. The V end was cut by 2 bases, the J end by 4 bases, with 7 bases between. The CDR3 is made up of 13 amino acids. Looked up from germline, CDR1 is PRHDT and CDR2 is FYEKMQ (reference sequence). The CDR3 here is CASSLSPSDTQYF. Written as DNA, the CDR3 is TGTGCCAGCAGCTTAAGTCCGTCAGATACGCAGTATTTT.

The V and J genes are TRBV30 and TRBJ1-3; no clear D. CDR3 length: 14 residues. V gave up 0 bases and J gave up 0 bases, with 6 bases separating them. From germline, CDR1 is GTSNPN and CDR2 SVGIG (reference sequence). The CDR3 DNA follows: TGTGCCTGGAGTGTAACGGGCTCTGGAAACACCATATATTTT. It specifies CAWSVTGSGNTIYF.

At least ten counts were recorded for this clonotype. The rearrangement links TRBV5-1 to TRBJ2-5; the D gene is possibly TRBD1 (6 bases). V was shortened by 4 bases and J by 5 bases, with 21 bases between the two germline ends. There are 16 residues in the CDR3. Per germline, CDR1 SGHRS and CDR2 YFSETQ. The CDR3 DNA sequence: TGCGCCAGCAGCGGCTGGGACACCGGAACCGGTGAGACCCAGTACTTC. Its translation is CASSGWDTGTGETQYF.